This passage covers 11 T cell receptor beta chains from one sample sequenced in a study of cytomegalovirus exposure and HLA in healthy donors. Vbeta (60) and Jbeta (13) primers were used in the PCR. TCRdb's copy holds only in-frame clones and misses some; the assay was immunoSEQ multiplex PCR. The sample lists over 200,000 clones; just under 70% were seen once. Material: PBMCs. The receptors here all came from a man in his forties in good health and CMV-seropositive.

The chain has TRBV5-8 and TRBJ1-5; D might be TRBD1 (6 bases). Trimming took 4 bases from V and 9 from J, leaving 17 bases between them. Germline loops: CDR1 SGHTS, CDR2 YDEGEE. There are 14 residues in the CDR3. CDR3 sequence: CASSLRTDLRPQHF. In DNA, the CDR3 is TGTGCCAGCAGCCTCCGGACAGATCTTCGGCCCCAGCATTTT.

This clone was counted once. The chain recombines TRBV11-3 with TRBJ2-3; TRBD1 matches 7 bases. The V gene end was trimmed by 5 bases and the J gene end by 4 bases; junction bases not matched to a gene: 6. This CDR3 region has 14 residues. Per the germline V gene, CDR1 is SGHNT and CDR2 is YENEEA. The CDR3 here is CASSPGQASDTQYF. The DNA of the CDR3 is TGTGCCAGCAGCCCTGGACAGGCTTCAGATACGCAGTATTTT.

The rearrangement uses TRBV7-2 and TRBJ2-1; 10 bases line up with TRBD2. J gave up 8 bases and V 0 bases, and 7 bases lay outside the gene matches. The CDR3 sequence is 16 residues long. Germline V CDR1 and CDR2: SGHTA, FQGNSA. This chain's CDR3 is CASSLAFSGGAYEQFF. The CDR3 nucleotides read TGTGCCAGCAGCTTAGCTTTCAGCGGGGGGGCTTATGAGCAGTTCTTC. Full variable domain (outside the CDR3, taken from reference TRBV7-2 and TRBJ2-1): GAGVSQSPSNKVTEKGKDVELRCDPISGHTALYWYRQSLGQGLEFLIYFQGNSAPDKSGLPSDRFSAERTGGSVSTLTIQRTQQEDSAVYLCASSLAFSGGAYEQFFGPGTRLTVL.

This clone was found a few times. V usage is TRBV6-1 and J usage is TRBJ1-5; TRBD1 might be the D (5 bases). The CDR3 loop spans 13 amino acids. Germline CDR1 MNHNS, CDR2 SASEGT. Trimming shortened V by 8 bases and J by 7 bases, and 15 bases separated the two germline ends. CDR3 region: CASGVGEWQPQHF. The CDR3 coding sequence is TGTGCCAGCGGGGTAGGGGAATGGCAGCCCCAGCATTTT.

This chain joins TRBV2 and TRBJ1-6, with a possible D match to TRBD1 (6 bases). The CDR3 sequence is 13 residues long. Germline V gene data show CDR1 as SNHLY and CDR2 as FYNNEI. Deletions cut 4 bases from V and 8 bases from J, with 9 bases between. As DNA, the CDR3 is TGTGCCAGCAGTGGACAGGAGTATTCACCCCTCCACTTT. Protein: CASSGQEYSPLHF.

V gene TRBV5-6 combines with J gene TRBJ2-7; D is ambiguous. CDR3 size: 14 residues. V shed 1 base and J shed 5 bases, with 13 bases lying between them. Germline CDR1 is SGHDT and CDR2 is YYEEEE. CDR3 sequence reads: CASSLSGFTDEQYF. The CDR3 coding sequence is TGTGCCAGCAGCTTGTCCGGGTTCACCGACGAGCAGTACTTC.

This rearrangement joins TRBV13 to TRBJ2-1; 9 bases align to TRBD2. This CDR3 comprises 16 residues. Per germline, CDR1 PRHDT and CDR2 FYEKMQ (reference sequence). V shed 4 bases and J 7 bases; nucleotides not matched to a gene: 11. DNA for the CDR3: TGTGCCAGCAGCTCCCCAGTAGCGGGGGTCACGAATGAGCAGTTCTTC. This encodes CASSSPVAGVTNEQFF.

The rearrangement joins TRBV11-2 to TRBJ1-1, with D possibly matching TRBD1 (5 bases). Germline CDR1 is SGHAT and CDR2 is FQNNGV. V lost 2 bases and J 5 bases, leaving 15 bases between the germline ends. The CDR3 has 15 residues. This chain's CDR3 is CASSLLGTGGTEAFF. For the CDR3, the DNA is TGTGCCAGCAGCTTATTGGGGACGGGAGGGACTGAAGCTTTCTTT.

The genes are TRBV9 and TRBJ2-7; D perhaps matches TRBD2 (5 bases). Germline CDR1 reads SGDLS; CDR2 reads YYNGEE. The V end was cut by 0 bases, the J end by 3 bases, with 13 bases between. The CDR3 has 15 amino acids. The CDR3 loop reads CASSVVPGSHYEQYF. As DNA, the CDR3 is TGTGCCAGCAGCGTAGTGCCGGGGTCACACTACGAGCAGTACTTC. Combining the CDR3 with reference TRBV9 and TRBJ2-7 gives the whole variable domain DSGVTQTPKHLITATGQRVTLRCSPRSGDLSVYWYQQSLDQGLQFLIQYYNGEERAKGNILERFSAQQFPDLHSELNLSSLELGDSALYFCASSVVPGSHYEQYFGPGTRLTVT.

The rearrangement uses TRBV6-1 and TRBJ2-3, with D hard to call. Per germline, CDR1 MNHNS and CDR2 SASEGT. This CDR3 spans 13 amino acids. Trimming removed 6 bases at V and 0 bases at J, with 7 bases between. The CDR3 DNA follows: TGTGCCAGCAGGCCGGGTAGCACAGATACGCAGTATTTT. It yields the protein CASRPGSTDTQYF.

This clone came up a few times. The rearrangement links TRBV9 to TRBJ2-5; 7 nucleotides match TRBD2. The J call could be wrong; TRBJ2-7 is a better fit for the DNA end. CDR3 size: 13 residues. Germline CDR1 is SGDLS and CDR2 is YYNGEE. Written as DNA, the CDR3 is TGTGCCAGCAGCCGAGGGACTACCTACGAGCAGTACTTC. Translation: CASSRGTTYEQYF.